The source of this TCR beta chain is a study of a mutant IDH1 vaccine in newly diagnosed glioma (dated by TCRdb to the early 2020s). At the level of the whole study: The approximately 33 treated patients were roughly 62% male and around 40% female, with a mean age of about 38 years. Peripheral blood samples were drawn at six visits, namely V03 (baseline), V05, V07, V10, V12 and V13. Before enrollment, patients had received standard therapy of radiotherapy alone, temozolomide alone, or radiochemotherapy with temozolomide; most received the combination. For exploratory analyses, longitudinal TCRB deep sequencing was carried out in roughly 23 treated patients wherever samples were available. The paper's findings and limits, for the study overall: PBMC samples for TCRB deep sequencing were selected based on availability. Vaccine-induced immune responses across multiple MHC alleles were detected in over 85% of patients. According to the authors, sample limitations meant that analyses of patient blood samples could not be reproduced. Pseudoprogression seemed to be unrelated to changes in the top peripheral T cell clonotypes found by TCRB sequencing.

The intended sense of this specimen's time point label: baseline, week 1 (first vaccination visit). In light of the paper, this sample's treatment or condition label describes: pre-vaccination baseline after standard-of-care therapy. Donors had newly diagnosed WHO grade 3 or 4 IDH1-mutant astrocytomas with loss of nuclear ATRX. The samples were drawn from NOA16, a multicentre, single-arm, open-label phase I trial in Germany that tested a mutant IDH1 peptide vaccine in humans for the first time. Visit V03 blood draws served as the baseline sample for immunogenicity testing. Genomic DNA for TCRB sequencing was extracted from EDTA blood using the DNeasy Blood and Tissue Kit. Receptors were amplified or captured by the immunoSEQ multiplex PCR assay. Rearranged TCR beta chain sequences were amplified with the hsTCRB Kit following the manufacturer's protocol. An Illumina MiSeq was used to sequence the TCRB libraries. On the study's bioinformatics: The proprietary platform of the kit vendor was used for demultiplexing, trimming and gene mapping. The source is immuneACCESS, and TCRdb retained only in-frame sequences with V and J called. Part of the clones is not carried over; for the studies checked, unresolved V genes explain less than half of this, and the remainder is unexplained. The V and J calls and clone size come from that table; D and trimming were worked out from the DNA. Counted in this sample were 60,000 to 75,000 clones; 80% to 90% of them appeared once. The top ten hold 4.6% of the sample.

The CDR3 measures 14 amino acids from cysteine to phenylalanine. The DNA shown is the 42-base CDR3, in frame from base 1. V trim: 9 bases; J trim: 3 bases; unmatched bases: 7. According to the germline V gene, CDR1 reads SGHRS and CDR2 reads YFSETQ. A note on this clone: The target of this receptor is not known. Within one base of it there is no much larger clone, and no base qualities were kept.

This clonotype originated in a woman in her late teens or twenties with glioma. Some clones in this sample may be carry-over from other donors' samples. The sequencing used peripheral blood mononuclear cells (PBMCs), collected from a glioma patient treated with radiotherapy, temozolomide or both. The sequence is built from TRBV5-1 and TRBJ2-3, and TRBD2 aligns with 10 junction nucleotides. At the DNA level, the sequence is TGCGCCACTACCCTGGGACTAGCGACAGATACGCAGTATTTT. Its protein product is CATTLGLATDTQYF.